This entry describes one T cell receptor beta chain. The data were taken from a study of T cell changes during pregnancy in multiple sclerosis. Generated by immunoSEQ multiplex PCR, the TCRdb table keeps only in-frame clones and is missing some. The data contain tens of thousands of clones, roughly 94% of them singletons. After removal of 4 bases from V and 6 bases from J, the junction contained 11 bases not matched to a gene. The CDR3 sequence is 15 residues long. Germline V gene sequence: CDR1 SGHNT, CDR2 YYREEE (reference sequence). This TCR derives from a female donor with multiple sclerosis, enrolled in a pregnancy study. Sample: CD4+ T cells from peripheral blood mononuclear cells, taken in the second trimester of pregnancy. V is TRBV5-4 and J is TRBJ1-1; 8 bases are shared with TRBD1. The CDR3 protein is CASSPRTGSRAEAFF. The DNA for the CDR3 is TGTGCCAGCAGCCCGCGGACAGGGTCAAGGGCTGAAGCTTTCTTT. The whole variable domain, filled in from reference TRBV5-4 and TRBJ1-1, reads ETGVTQSPTHLIKTRGQQVTLRCSSQSGHNTVSWYQQALGQGPQFIFQYYREEENGRGNFPPRFSGLQFPNYSSELNVNALELDDSALYLCASSPRTGSRAEAFFGQGTRLTVV.